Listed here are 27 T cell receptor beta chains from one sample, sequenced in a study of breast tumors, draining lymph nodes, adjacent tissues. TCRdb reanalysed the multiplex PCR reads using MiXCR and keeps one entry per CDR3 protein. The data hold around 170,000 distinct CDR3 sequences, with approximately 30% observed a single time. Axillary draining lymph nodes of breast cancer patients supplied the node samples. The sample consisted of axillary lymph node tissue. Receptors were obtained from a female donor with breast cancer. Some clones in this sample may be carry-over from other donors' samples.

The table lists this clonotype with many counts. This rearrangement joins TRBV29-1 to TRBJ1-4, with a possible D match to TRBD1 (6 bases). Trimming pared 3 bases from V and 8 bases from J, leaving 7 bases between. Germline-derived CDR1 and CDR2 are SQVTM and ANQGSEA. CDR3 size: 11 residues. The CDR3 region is CSVEGGEKLFF. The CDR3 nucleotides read TGCAGCGTTGAGGGGGGCGAAAAACTGTTTTTT.

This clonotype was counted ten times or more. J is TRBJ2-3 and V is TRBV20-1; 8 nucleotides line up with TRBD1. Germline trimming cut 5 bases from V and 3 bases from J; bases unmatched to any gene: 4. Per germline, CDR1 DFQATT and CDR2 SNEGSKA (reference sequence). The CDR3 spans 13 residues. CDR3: CSAQGAGTDTQYF. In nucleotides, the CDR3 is TGCAGTGCTCAGGGGGCTGGGACAGATACGCAGTATTTT.

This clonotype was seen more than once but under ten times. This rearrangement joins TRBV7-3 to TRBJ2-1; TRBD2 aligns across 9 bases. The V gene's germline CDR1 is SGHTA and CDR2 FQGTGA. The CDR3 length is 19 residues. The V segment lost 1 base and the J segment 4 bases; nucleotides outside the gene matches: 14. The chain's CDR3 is CASSLIGGIAGAGYNEQFF. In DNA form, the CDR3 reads TGTGCCAGCAGCTTAATAGGGGGAATAGCGGGAGCTGGTTACAATGAGCAGTTCTTC.

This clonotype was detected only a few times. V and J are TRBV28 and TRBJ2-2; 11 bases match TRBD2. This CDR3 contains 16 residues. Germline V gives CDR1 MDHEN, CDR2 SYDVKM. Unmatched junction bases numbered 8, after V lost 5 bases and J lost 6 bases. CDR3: CASSPSSGRSAGELFF. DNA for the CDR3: TGTGCCAGCAGTCCGTCTAGCGGGAGGAGCGCCGGGGAGCTGTTTTTT.

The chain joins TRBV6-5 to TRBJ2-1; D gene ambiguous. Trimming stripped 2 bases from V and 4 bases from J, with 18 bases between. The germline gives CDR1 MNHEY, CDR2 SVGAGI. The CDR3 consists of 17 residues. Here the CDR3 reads CASSYHIFGGPYNEQFF. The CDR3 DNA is TGTGCCAGCAGTTACCACATCTTCGGCGGCCCTTACAATGAGCAGTTCTTC.

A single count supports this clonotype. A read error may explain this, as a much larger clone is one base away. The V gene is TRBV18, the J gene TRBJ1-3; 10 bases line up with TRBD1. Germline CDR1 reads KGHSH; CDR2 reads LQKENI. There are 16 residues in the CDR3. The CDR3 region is CASSVTGTGAGNTIHF. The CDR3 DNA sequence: TGTGCCAGCTCAGTAACCGGGACAGGGGCAGGAAACACCATACATTTT.

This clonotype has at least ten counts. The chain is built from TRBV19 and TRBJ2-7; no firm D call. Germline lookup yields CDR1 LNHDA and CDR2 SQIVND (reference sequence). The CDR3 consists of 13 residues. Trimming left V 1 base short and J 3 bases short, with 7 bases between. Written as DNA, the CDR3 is TGTGCCAGTAGTATAGGGAACAACTACGAGCAGTACTTC. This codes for CASSIGNNYEQYF.

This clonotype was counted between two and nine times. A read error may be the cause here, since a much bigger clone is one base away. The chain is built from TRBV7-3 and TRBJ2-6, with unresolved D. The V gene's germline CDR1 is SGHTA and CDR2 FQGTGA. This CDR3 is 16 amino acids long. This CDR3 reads CASGFNWVPGANVLTF. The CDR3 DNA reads TGTGCCAGCGGCTTTAATTGGGTGCCGGGGGCCAACGTCCTGACTTTC.

The CDR3 loop reads CAISESKSYGLGRDTQYF. The CDR3 coding sequence is TGTGCCATCAGTGAGTCGAAAAGTTATGGCTTGGGACGAGATACGCAGTATTTT. The chain joins TRBV10-3 to TRBJ2-3; perhaps D is TRBD1 or TRBD2 (5 bases each). V was cut by 0 bases and J by 5 bases, with 21 bases left in between. Germline CDR1 is ENHRY and CDR2 is SYGVKD. The length of the CDR3 is 18 residues.

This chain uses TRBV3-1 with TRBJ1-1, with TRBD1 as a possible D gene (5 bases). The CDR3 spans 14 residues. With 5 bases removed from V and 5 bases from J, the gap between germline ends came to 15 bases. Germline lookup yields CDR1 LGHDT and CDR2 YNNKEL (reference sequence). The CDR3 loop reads CASSYNPRATEAFF. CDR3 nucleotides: TGTGCCAGCAGCTATAATCCCAGGGCTACTGAAGCTTTCTTT.

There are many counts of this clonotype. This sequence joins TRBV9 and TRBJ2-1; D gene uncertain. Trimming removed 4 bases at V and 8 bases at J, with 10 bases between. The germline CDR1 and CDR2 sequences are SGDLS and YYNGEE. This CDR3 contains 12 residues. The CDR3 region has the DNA TGTGCCAGCAGCCCACGGTGGGATGAGCAGTTCTTC. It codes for CASSPRWDEQFF. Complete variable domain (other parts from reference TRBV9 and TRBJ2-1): DSGVTQTPKHLITATGQRVTLRCSPRSGDLSVYWYQQSLDQGLQFLIQYYNGEERAKGNILERFSAQQFPDLHSELNLSSLELGDSALYFCASSPRWDEQFFGPGTRLTVL.

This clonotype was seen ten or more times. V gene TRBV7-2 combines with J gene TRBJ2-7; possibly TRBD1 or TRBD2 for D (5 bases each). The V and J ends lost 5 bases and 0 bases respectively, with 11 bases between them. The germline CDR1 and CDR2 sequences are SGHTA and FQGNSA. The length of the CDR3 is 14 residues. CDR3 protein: CASSQGRGSYEQYF. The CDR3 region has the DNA TGTGCCAGCAGCCAGGGTCGGGGCTCCTACGAGCAGTACTTC.

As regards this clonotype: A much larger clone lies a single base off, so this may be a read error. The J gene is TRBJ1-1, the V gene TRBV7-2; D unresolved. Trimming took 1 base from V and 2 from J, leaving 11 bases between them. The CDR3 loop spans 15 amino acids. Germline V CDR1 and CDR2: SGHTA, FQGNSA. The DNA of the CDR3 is TGTACCAGCAGCTTAGGGTGGATCCAAAACACTGAAGCTTTCTTT. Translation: CTSSLGWIQNTEAFF.

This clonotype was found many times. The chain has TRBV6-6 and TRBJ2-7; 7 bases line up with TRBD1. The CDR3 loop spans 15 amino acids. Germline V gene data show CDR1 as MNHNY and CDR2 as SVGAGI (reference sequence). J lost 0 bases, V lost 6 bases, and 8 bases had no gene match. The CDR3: CASSPGQTHSYEQYF. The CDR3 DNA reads TGTGCCAGCAGCCCGGGACAGACCCACTCCTACGAGCAGTACTTC.

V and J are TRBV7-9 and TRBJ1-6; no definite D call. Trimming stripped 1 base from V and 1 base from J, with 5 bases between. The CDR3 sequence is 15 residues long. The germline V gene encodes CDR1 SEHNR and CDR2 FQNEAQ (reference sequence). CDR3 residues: CASSLVGSYNSPLHF. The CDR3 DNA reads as TGTGCCAGCAGCTTAGTAGGGTCCTATAATTCACCCCTCCACTTT.

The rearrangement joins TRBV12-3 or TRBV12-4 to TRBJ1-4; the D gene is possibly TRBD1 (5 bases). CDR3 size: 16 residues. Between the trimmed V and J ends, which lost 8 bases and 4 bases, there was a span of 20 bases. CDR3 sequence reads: CASLFQGGGGNEKLFF. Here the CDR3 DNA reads TGTGCCAGCCTCTTCCAGGGCGGGGGTGGTAATGAAAAACTGTTTTTT.

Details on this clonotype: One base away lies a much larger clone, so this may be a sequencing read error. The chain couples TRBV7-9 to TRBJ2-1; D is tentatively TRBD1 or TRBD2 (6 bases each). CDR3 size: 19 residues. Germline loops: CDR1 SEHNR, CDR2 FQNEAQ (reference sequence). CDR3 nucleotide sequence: TGTGCCAGCAGCACAAATAAGGGGGACGCGGGGAGCTCCTACAATGAGCAGTCCTTC. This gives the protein CASSTNKGDAGSSYNEQSF.

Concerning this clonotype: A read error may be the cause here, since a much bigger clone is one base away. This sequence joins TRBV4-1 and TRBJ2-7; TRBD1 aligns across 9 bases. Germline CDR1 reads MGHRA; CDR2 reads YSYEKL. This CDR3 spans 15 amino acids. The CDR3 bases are TGCGCCAGCAGCCAGGGGACAGGGACCAGCTACGGGCAGTACTTC. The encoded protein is CASSQGTGTSYGQYF.

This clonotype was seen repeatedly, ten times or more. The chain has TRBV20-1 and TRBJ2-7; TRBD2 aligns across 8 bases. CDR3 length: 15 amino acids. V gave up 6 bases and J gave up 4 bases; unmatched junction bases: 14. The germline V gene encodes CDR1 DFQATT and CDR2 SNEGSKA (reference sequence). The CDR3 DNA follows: TGCAGTGCCCAAGGAGGCGGGAGGAGTTGGTACGAGCAGTACTTC. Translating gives CSAQGGGRSWYEQYF.

In DNA, the CDR3 is TGCAGTGCTAGAGACCGAACGGACGACCCAGAGACCCAGCATTTT. Its protein is CSARDRTDDPETQHF. The genes are TRBV20-1 and TRBJ1-5; no definite D call. Trimming cost V 0 bases and J 11 bases, with 20 bases left between them. CDR3 length: 15 amino acids. Germline CDR1 reads DFQATT; CDR2 reads SNEGSKA (reference sequence).

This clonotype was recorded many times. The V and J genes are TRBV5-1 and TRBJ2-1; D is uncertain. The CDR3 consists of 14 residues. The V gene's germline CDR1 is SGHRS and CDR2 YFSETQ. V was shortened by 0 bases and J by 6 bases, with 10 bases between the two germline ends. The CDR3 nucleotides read TGCGCCAGCAGCTTGGTCGCGACGAGCAATGAGCAGTTCTTC. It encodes CASSLVATSNEQFF.

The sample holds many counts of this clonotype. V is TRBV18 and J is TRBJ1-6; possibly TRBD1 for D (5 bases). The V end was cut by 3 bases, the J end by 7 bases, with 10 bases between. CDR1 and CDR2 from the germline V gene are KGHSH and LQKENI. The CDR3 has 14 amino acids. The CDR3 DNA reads TGTGCCAGCTCACCTCCCGGGACGAATTCACCCCTCCACTTT. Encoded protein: CASSPPGTNSPLHF.

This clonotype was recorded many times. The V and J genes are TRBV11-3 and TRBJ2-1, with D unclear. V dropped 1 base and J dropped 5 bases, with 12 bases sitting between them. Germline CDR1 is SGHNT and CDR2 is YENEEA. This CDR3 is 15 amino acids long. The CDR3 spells CASSLVVTLHNEQFF. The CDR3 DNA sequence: TGTGCCAGCAGCTTAGTAGTTACCCTACACAATGAGCAGTTCTTC.

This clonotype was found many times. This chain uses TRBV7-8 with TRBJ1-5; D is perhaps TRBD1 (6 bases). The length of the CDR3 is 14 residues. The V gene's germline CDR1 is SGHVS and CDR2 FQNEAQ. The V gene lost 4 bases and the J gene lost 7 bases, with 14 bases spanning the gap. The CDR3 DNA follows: TGTGCCAGCAGCTCCCAGGGCAGGGGACAGCCCCAGCATTTT. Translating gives CASSSQGRGQPQHF.

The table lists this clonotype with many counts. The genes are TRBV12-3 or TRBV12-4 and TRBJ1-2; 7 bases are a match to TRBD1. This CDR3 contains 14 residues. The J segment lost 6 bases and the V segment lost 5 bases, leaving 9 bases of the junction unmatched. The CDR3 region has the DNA TGTGCCAGCAGTCGACAACCTACAGGGGATGGCTACACCTTC. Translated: CASSRQPTGDGYTF.

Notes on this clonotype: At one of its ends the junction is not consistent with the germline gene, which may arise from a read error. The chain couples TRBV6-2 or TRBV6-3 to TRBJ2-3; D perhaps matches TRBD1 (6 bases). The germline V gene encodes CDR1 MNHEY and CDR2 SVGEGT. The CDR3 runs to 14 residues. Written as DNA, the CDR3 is TGTGCCAGCAGCGAGGGACATAGCACAGATACGCAGAATTTT. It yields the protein CASSEGHSTDTQNF.

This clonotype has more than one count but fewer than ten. CDR3 sequence (DNA): TGTGCCAGCAGTTTCGAGCGGGGGGCCTCCTACGAGCAGTACTTC. Amino acid sequence: CASSFERGASYEQYF. The rearrangement joins TRBV28 to TRBJ2-7; 9 nucleotides match TRBD2. Trimming took 3 bases from V and 0 from J; bases not matched to a gene: 3. The CDR3 spans 15 residues. CDR1 is MDHEN and CDR2 is SYDVKM in the germline V gene.